These T cell receptor beta chains were read from a single sample in a study of blood T cells in healthy people across ages. TCRdb re-derived calls from the 5' RACE reads in MiXCR, one entry per CDR3 protein. The repertoire has approximately 1,000,000 distinct CDR3 sequences, roughly two fifths of them found once; the top ten carry 10% to 15%. Material: blood. The receptor set was obtained from a man aged 18 to 35 in good health. Each CDR3 is given with its conserved first and last residue. A D gene is named only where the DNA matches it firmly. Not every row has a clone size; where given, it reads once, few, many or a size class.

>TRBV10-3|TRBD1|TRBJ1-2|.
TGTGCCATCAGGGGACAGAGGGATGGCTACACCTTC
CAIRGQRDGYTF
>TRBV20-1|.|TRBJ2-7|.
TGCAGTGCTAGTGAGGTCCGCAGGGATGGTGGCTACGAGCAGTACTTC
CSASEVRRDGGYEQYF
>TRBV6-5|.|TRBJ2-7|.
TGTGCCAGCAGTTACTCGAGGGGCATTCCCTACGAGCAGTACTTC
CASSYSRGIPYEQYF
>TRBV12-3/TRBV12-4|TRBD1|TRBJ2-5|few
TGTGCCAGCAGACGGACAGGGGGCCTCCAAGAGACCCAGTACTTC
CASRRTGGLQETQYF
>TRBV10-3|.|TRBJ1-2|many
TGTGCCATCAGTCTATCAAACTATGGCTACACCTTC
CAISLSNYGYTF
>TRBV11-2|TRBD2|TRBJ2-1|.
TGTGCCAGCAGACCCGTAGCGGGGGTCCGCTACAATGAGCAGTTCTTC
CASRPVAGVRYNEQFF
>TRBV7-8|.|TRBJ2-3|few
TGTGCCAGCAGCTACCTACGGGGCGGCACAGATACGCAGTATTTT
CASSYLRGGTDTQYF
>TRBV12-3/TRBV12-4|.|TRBJ2-1|few
TGTGCCAGCAGTCAACAGATCAATGAGCAGTTCTTC
CASSQQINEQFF
>TRBV2|.|TRBJ2-1|few
TGTGCCAGCAGTGAAAAGGGGTCCTACAATGAGCAGTTCTTC
CASSEKGSYNEQFF
>TRBV11-3|.|TRBJ2-2|.
TGTGCCAGCTCCAAGGAAGCGAACACCGGGGAGCTGTTTTTT
CASSKEANTGELFF
>TRBV5-1|.|TRBJ1-2|few
TGCGCCAGCAGCTTGGGGTACCCTGGGGATGGCTACACCTTC
CASSLGYPGDGYTF
>TRBV7-9|.|TRBJ2-3|.
TGTGCCAGCCAACACCGGCCCCCCGCAGATACGCAGTATTTT
CASQHRPPADTQYF
>TRBV4-2|.|TRBJ2-7|.
TGTGCCAGCAGCCAAGAACTGGTGGGGCCCAATGAGCAGTACTTC
CASSQELVGPNEQYF
>TRBV9|TRBD1|TRBJ1-4|few
TGTGCCAGCAGCGTAGGCACAGGGGGCTGGGCTAATGAAAAACTGTTTTTT
CASSVGTGGWANEKLFF
>TRBV20-1|.|TRBJ1-2|few
TGCAGTGCTCAAGGGGCAGCTTTTTACTATGGCTACACCTTC
CSAQGAAFYYGYTF
>TRBV10-3|TRBD1|TRBJ1-3|.
TGTGCCATCAGTGAGTCCGGGGGCGGACAGGTTACTGGAAACACCATATATTTT
CAISESGGGQVTGNTIYF
>TRBV10-3|.|TRBJ1-2|.
TGTGCCATCAGTGAGTCGAACCGGGACAACACCTTC
CAISESNRDNTF
>TRBV12-3/TRBV12-4|.|TRBJ2-6|.
TGTGCCAGCAGTGATCTCGCAGGGACTGGGGCCAACGTCCTGACTTTC
CASSDLAGTGANVLTF
>TRBV20-1|.|TRBJ2-3|.
TGCAGTGCTAAAGGACGGCCCCGAGACACAGATACGCAGTATTTT
CSAKGRPRDTDTQYF
>TRBV20-1|TRBD1|TRBJ2-1|few
TGCAGTGCTAGGACCGGGACAGCCTCCTACAATGAGCAGTTCTTC
CSARTGTASYNEQFF
>TRBV6-5|.|TRBJ2-7|.
TGTGCCAGCAGTTACTCGAAGGACTCCTACGAGCAGTACTTC
CASSYSKDSYEQYF
>TRBV28|TRBD2|TRBJ2-3|.
TGTGCCAGCAGCCGTAGCGGGGGACTACTCACAGATACGCAGTATTTT
CASSRSGGLLTDTQYF
>TRBV7-9|TRBD1|TRBJ2-5|few
TGTGCCAGCAGCCCACCGGGACAGGGGACGAATGTGCAGTACTTC
CASSPPGQGTNVQYF
>TRBV6-2/TRBV6-3|.|TRBJ1-2|.
TGTGCCAGCAGTTACGGAGGGGCGGAGGGCTACACCTTC
CASSYGGAEGYTF
>TRBV6-2/TRBV6-3|.|TRBJ1-5|.
TGTGCCAGCAGTTACAACCCCTGGGCAGAAAATCAGCCCCAGCATTTT
CASSYNPWAENQPQHF
>TRBV20-1|TRBD1|TRBJ1-2|few
TGCAGTGCCGACAGGGGAAGACTTAGGGGCTACACCTTC
CSADRGRLRGYTF
>TRBV27|.|TRBJ2-7|.
TGTGCCAGCAGTTTAAGCAGAATTACCTACAATGAGCAGTACTTC
CASSLSRITYNEQYF
>TRBV20-1|TRBD1|TRBJ1-2|few
TGCAGTGCTACGACAGGGGTCTATGGCTACACCTTC
CSATTGVYGYTF
>TRBV4-3|TRBD2|TRBJ2-3|few
TGCGCCAGCAGCCAAGAGGGGGGGGAAGGCACAGATACGCAGTATTTT
CASSQEGGEGTDTQYF
>TRBV4-2|.|TRBJ1-2|few
TGTGCCAGCAGCCAAGCGAACATCTATGGCTACACCTTC
CASSQANIYGYTF
>TRBV12-3/TRBV12-4|.|TRBJ1-4|once
TGTACCAGCAGCCTTAGTCGGGAAAAACTGTTTTTT
CTSSLSREKLFF
>TRBV30|TRBD1|TRBJ1-1|.
TGTGCCTGTGCAGGGGGCTTAAGCACTGAAGCTTTCTTT
CACAGGLSTEAFF
>TRBV9|.|TRBJ2-5|few
TGTGCCAGCAATAAAGCCGGCCACGCAGGTCTGGAGACCCAGTACTTC
CASNKAGHAGLETQYF
>TRBV5-5|TRBD2|TRBJ2-5|.
TGTGCCAGCAGCCCGGGACTAGCGGGGGGGCGTGGGCAAGAGACCCAGTACTTC
CASSPGLAGGRGQETQYF
>TRBV12-3/TRBV12-4|.|TRBJ2-2|.
TGTGCCAGCAGTCTAACTACTAACACCGGGGAGCTGTTTTTT
CASSLTTNTGELFF
>TRBV6-2/TRBV6-3|TRBD2|TRBJ2-7|few
TGTGCCAGCAGTCCTAACCCGGGACTAGCGGTCTACGAGCAGTACTTC
CASSPNPGLAVYEQYF
>TRBV7-9|.|TRBJ2-3|few
TGTGCCAGTGGACAGCTCACAGATACGCAGTATTTT
CASGQLTDTQYF